Listed here is a single T cell receptor (beta chain). Its antigen is not identified. Trimming removed 0 bases from V and 0 bases from J; junction bases left unmatched: 4. This CDR3 region has 16 residues. Germline V lookup: CDR1 SGHRS, CDR2 YFSETQ. This entry is derived from a study of T-cell reconstitution after alpha-beta-depleted transplantation in children. This sample's TCRbeta library carried unique molecular identifier barcodes. TCRdb ran MiXCR on the PCR reads and lists one entry per CDR3 protein. In the table there are roughly 570,000 distinct CDR3 sequences, 25% to 30% of which are singletons. Study-level points and caveats: T-cell numbers and diversity, one year after transplant, stemmed largely from T cells that were newly produced.

This sample comprised PBMCs, obtained before TCRalphabeta/CD19-depleted stem cell transplant. This TCR came from a boy under two years old with Wiskott-Aldrich syndrome, due to receive a stem cell transplant. This chain connects TRBV5-1 to TRBJ2-7, with 9 bases lining up with TRBD1. The DNA for the CDR3 is TGCGCCAGCAGCTTGGGGGTGACAGGGGGCTCCTACGAGCAGTACTTC. Its protein is CASSLGVTGGSYEQYF.